One sample yielded the 8 T cell receptor beta chains listed below, sequenced in a study of neurological immune-mediated disorders. TCRdb independently ran MiXCR on the 5' RACE reads; one entry per CDR3 protein. The sample shows 50,000 or so distinct CDR3 sequences, 20% to 30% of them seen only once. The sequenced material came from PBMCs. The source is a woman aged 70-85 years in good health.

This clonotype appeared a few times. The chain combines TRBV5-1 with TRBJ1-4; D gene uncertain. The CDR3 runs 14 residues. Germline-derived CDR1 and CDR2 are SGHRS and YFSETQ. Deletions cut 4 bases from V and 3 bases from J, with 10 bases between. The CDR3 loop reads CASSRGGPNEKLFF. In DNA form, the CDR3 reads TGCGCCAGCAGCCGGGGAGGGCCTAATGAAAAACTGTTTTTT.

This clonotype was counted ten times or more. The V call is TRBV5-1, the J call TRBJ2-7, with TRBD2 matching over 9 bases. CDR1 SGHRS and CDR2 YFSETQ come from the germline V gene. V was pared by 6 bases and J by 6 bases, with 10 bases of the junction left unmatched. The CDR3 runs 14 residues. The CDR3 sequence: CASTMASGKSEQYF. The CDR3 bases are TGCGCCAGCACGATGGCTAGCGGGAAGTCCGAGCAGTACTTC.

This clonotype was counted ten times or more. The genes are TRBV4-1 and TRBJ1-4; no firm D call. CDR1 and CDR2 (germline): MGHRA, YSYEKL. V lost 1 base to trimming and J lost 0 bases, with 9 bases between them. CDR3 length: 16 residues. The CDR3 sequence is CASSQGVGATNEKLFF. The DNA for the CDR3 is TGCGCCAGCAGCCAAGGCGTGGGAGCAACTAATGAAAAACTGTTTTTT.

This clonotype was observed many times. The chain couples TRBV20-1 to TRBJ2-3, with D possibly being TRBD2 (6 bases). The CDR3 loop spans 16 amino acids. Germline CDR1 DFQATT, CDR2 SNEGSKA (reference sequence). V was cut by 0 bases and J by 2 bases, with 15 bases left in between. The DNA of the CDR3 is TGCAGTGCTAGAGATCGGGCTAGCGAATACACAGATACGCAGTATTTT. It yields the protein CSARDRASEYTDTQYF.

This clonotype was counted many times. This chain uses TRBV5-6 with TRBJ2-3; D unresolved. The V and J ends lost 5 bases and 4 bases respectively, with 11 bases between them. This CDR3 contains 13 residues. The germline V gene encodes CDR1 SGHDT and CDR2 YYEEEE. CDR3 protein: CASRRRSPDTQYF. CDR3 DNA: TGTGCCAGCAGGAGAAGATCTCCAGATACGCAGTATTTT.

This clonotype has ten or more counts. V gene TRBV20-1 combines with J gene TRBJ2-5; 7 positions match TRBD2. V was clipped by 3 bases and J by 2 bases; unmatched bases: 15. Germline V gene lookup returns CDR1 DFQATT and CDR2 SNEGSKA (reference sequence). The CDR3 is 17 amino acids. The CDR3 spells CSASWLMAGGGQETQYF. The CDR3 DNA sequence: TGCAGTGCTAGTTGGTTGATGGCTGGCGGGGGACAAGAGACCCAGTACTTC.

This clonotype was counted at least ten times. The chain uses TRBV7-2 and TRBJ2-5, with D perhaps matching TRBD1 or TRBD2 (5 bases each). Germline V gene data show CDR1 as SGHTA and CDR2 as FQGNSA. V lost 4 bases, J lost 5 bases, and 20 bases lay in between. This CDR3 has 16 residues. In DNA, the CDR3 is TGTGCCAGCAGCTCCCCCGGGACCGCGCTGGGGGAGACCCAGTACTTC. The encoded protein is CASSSPGTALGETQYF.

At least ten counts were recorded for this clonotype. The rearrangement joins TRBV20-1 to TRBJ1-5; TRBD1 might be the D (6 bases). Germline CDR1 and CDR2: DFQATT and SNEGSKA (reference sequence). This CDR3 comprises 17 residues. V was trimmed by 1 base and J by 4 bases, leaving 20 bases between them. CDR3 DNA sequence: TGCAGTGCTAGAGCTCTCCTGGGCAAAGGGGGGAATCAGCCCCAGCATTTT. It codes for CSARALLGKGGNQPQHF.